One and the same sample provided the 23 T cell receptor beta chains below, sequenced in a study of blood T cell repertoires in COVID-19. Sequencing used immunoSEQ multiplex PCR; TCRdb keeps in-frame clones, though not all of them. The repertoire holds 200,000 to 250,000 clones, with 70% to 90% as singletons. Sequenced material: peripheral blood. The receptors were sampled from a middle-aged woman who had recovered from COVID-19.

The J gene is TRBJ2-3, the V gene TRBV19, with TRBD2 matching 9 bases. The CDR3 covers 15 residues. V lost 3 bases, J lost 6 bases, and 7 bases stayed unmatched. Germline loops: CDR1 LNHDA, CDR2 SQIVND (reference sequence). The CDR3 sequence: CASSMGGGARDTQYF. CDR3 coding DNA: TGTGCCAGTAGTATGGGCGGGGGGGCCCGCGATACGCAGTATTTT.

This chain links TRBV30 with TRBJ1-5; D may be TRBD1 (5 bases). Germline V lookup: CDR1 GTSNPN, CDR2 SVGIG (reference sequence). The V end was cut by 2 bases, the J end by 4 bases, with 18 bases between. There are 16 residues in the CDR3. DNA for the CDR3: TGTGCCTGGAGTCCCCCTGGGCGGGGGGTAAATCAGCCCCAGCATTTT. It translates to CAWSPPGRGVNQPQHF.

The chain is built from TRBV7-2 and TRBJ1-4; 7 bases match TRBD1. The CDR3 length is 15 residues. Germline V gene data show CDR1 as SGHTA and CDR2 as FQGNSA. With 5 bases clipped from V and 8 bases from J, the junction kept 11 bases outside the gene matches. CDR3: CASSQDRAGGEKLFF. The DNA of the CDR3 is TGTGCCAGCAGCCAAGACAGGGCCGGTGGGGAAAAACTGTTTTTT.

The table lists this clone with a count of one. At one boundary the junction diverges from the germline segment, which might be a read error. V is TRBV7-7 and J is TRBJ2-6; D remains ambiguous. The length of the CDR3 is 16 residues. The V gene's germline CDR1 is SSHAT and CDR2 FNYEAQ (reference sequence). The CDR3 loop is CASSLGPQTGANVLTF. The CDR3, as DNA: TGTGCTAGCAGCTTAGGGCCGCAGACTGGGGCCAACGTCCTGACTTTC.

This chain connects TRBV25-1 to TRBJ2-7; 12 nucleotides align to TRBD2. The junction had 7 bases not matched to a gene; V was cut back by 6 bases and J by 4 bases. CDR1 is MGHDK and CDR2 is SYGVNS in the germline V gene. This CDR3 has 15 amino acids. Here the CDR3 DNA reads TGTGCCAGCAGCTATCCGACTAGCGGGAGTTACGAGCAGTACTTC. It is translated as CASSYPTSGSYEQYF.

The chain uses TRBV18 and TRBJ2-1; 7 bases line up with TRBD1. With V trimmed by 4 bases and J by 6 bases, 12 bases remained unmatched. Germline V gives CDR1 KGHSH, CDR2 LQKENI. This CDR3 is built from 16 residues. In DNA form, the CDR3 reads TGTGCCAGCTCACTCGTCCGGGACAGAGACATCAATGAGCAGTTCTTC. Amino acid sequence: CASSLVRDRDINEQFF.

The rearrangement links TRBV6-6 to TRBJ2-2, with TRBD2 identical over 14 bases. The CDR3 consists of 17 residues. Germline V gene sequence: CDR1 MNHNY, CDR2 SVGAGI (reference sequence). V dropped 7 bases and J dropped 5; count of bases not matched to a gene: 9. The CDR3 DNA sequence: TGTGCCAGCACTCGACTAGCGGGAGGGGCGGGGACCGGGGAGCTGTTTTTT. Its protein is CASTRLAGGAGTGELFF.

For the CDR3, the DNA is TGTGCCTGGAATGTAAGGGACAGGGGTCCTAAGTACTTC. Encoded protein: CAWNVRDRGPKYF. This chain joins TRBV30 and TRBJ2-7, with 10 positions matching TRBD1. CDR1 is GTSNPN and CDR2 is SVGIG in the germline V gene (reference sequence). Trimming at V came to 4 bases and at J to 11 bases, leaving 11 bases not matched to a gene. The CDR3 has 13 residues.

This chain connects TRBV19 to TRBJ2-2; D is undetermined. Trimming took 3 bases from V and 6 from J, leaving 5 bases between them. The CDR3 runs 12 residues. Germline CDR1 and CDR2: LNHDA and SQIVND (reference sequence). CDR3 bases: TGTGCCAGTAGTATCTTAGCCGGGGAGCTGTTTTTT. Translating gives CASSILAGELFF.

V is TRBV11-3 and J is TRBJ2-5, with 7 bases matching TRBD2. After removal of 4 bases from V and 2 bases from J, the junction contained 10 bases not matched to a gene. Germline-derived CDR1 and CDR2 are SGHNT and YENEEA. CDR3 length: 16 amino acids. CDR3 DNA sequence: TGTGCCAGCAGCTATCGGGGAGGGCGGGTGCAAGAGACCCAGTACTTC. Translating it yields CASSYRGGRVQETQYF. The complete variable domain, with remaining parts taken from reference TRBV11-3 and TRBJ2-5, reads EAGVVQSPRYKIIEKKQPVAFWCNPISGHNTLYWYLQNLGQGPELLIRYENEEAVDDSQLPKDRFSAERLKGVDSTLKIQPAELGDSAVYLCASSYRGGRVQETQYFGPGTRLLVL.

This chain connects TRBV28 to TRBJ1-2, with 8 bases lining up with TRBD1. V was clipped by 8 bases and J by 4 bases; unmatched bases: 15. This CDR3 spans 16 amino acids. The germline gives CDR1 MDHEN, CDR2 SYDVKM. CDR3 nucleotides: TGTGCCAGCCGACCGGGACAGGCCCTCGGCGGCTATGGCTACACCTTC. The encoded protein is CASRPGQALGGYGYTF.

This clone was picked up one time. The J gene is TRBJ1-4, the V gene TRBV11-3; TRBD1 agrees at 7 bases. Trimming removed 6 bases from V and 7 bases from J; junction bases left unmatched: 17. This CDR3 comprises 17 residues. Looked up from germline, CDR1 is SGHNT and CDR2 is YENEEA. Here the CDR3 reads CASSRDARGAGSEKLFF. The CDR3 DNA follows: TGTGCCAGCAGTCGAGACGCCAGGGGGGCCGGTAGTGAAAAACTGTTTTTT.

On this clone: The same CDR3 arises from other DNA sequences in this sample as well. The CDR3 region has the DNA TGCAGTGCTAGTGGGGGGCGTTACAATGAGCAGTTCTTC. This codes for CSASGGRYNEQFF. This chain links TRBV20-1 with TRBJ2-1; D is possibly TRBD1 or TRBD2 (6 bases each). Germline assignment: CDR1 DFQATT and CDR2 SNEGSKA (reference sequence). The CDR3 is 13 residues long. V shed 3 bases and J shed 4 bases, with 10 bases lying between them.

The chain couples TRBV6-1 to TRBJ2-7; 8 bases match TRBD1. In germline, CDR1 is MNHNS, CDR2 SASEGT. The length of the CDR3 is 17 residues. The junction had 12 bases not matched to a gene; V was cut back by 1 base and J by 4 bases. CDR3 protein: CASSEGLGGQGYYEQYF. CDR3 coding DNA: TGTGCCAGCAGTGAAGGCCTTGGCGGACAGGGTTATTACGAGCAGTACTTC.

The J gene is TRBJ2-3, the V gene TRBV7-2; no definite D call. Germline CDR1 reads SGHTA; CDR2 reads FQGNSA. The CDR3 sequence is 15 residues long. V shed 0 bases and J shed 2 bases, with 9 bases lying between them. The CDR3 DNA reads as TGTGCCAGCAGCTTAGCCCCGACTCTCACAGATACGCAGTATTTT. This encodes CASSLAPTLTDTQYF.

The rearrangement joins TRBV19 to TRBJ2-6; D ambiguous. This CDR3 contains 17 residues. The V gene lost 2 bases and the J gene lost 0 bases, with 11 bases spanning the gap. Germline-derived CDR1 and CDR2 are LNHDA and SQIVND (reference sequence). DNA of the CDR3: TGTGCCAGTAGTATAATACGGGTCCTCTCTGGGGCCAACGTCCTGACTTTC. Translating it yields CASSIIRVLSGANVLTF.

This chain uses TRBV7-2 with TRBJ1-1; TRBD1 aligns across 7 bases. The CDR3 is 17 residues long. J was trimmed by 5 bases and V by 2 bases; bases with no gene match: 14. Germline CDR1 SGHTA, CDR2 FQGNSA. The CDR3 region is CASSLYAGGGQTTEAFF. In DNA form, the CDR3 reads TGTGCCAGCAGCTTATATGCGGGTGGGGGACAGACGACTGAAGCTTTCTTT.

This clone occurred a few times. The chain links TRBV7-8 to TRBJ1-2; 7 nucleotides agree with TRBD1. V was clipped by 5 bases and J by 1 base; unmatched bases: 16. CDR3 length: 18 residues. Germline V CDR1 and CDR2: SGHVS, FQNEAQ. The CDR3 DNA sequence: TGTGCCAGCAGCCCGCGACCGGGACAGTTTTCCTTTAACTATGGCTACACCTTC. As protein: CASSPRPGQFSFNYGYTF.

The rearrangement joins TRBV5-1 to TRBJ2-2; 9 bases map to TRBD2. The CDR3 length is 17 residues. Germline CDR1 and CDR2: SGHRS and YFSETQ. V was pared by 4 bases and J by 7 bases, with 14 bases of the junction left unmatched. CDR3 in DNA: TGCGCCAGCAGCCCTAATAGCGGGGGTTTTCGTAGCGGGGAGCTGTTTTTT. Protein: CASSPNSGGFRSGELFF.

The CDR3 DNA reads TGTGCCAGTAGTACCACGGGGGTGATCCATGGCTACACCTTC. Translating gives CASSTTGVIHGYTF. This chain links TRBV19 with TRBJ1-2; maybe TRBD1 (5 bases). Germline CDR1 reads LNHDA; CDR2 reads SQIVND (reference sequence). The CDR3 totals 14 residues. Deletions cut 4 bases from V and 6 bases from J, with 15 bases between.

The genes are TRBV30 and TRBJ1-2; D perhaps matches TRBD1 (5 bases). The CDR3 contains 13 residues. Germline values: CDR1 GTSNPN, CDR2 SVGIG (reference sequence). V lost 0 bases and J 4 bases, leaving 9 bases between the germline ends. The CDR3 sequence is CAWSVGRVYGYTF. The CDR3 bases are TGTGCCTGGAGTGTCGGCAGGGTCTATGGCTACACCTTC.

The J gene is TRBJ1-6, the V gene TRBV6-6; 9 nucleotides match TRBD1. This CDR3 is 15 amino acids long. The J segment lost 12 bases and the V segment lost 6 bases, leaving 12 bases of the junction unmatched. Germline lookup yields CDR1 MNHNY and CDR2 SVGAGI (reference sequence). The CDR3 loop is CASSPPGQGFGPLHF. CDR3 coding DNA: TGTGCCAGCAGCCCCCCGGGACAGGGATTCGGACCCCTCCACTTT.

The CDR3 DNA is TGTGCCAGCAGCTTGCAAGCAAATGGCTACACCTTC. This encodes CASSLQANGYTF. The gene calls are TRBV5-6 and TRBJ1-2; D is unclear. This CDR3 is built from 12 residues. Germline CDR1 reads SGHDT; CDR2 reads YYEEEE. With 1 base removed from V and 6 bases from J, the gap between germline ends came to 7 bases.